These 25 T cell receptor beta chains were all obtained from the same sample, sequenced in a study of cytomegalovirus exposure and HLA in healthy donors (dated by TCRdb to about 2017). The library was obtained by the immunoSEQ multiplex PCR assay. For the multiplex PCR, a mixture combining 60 forward primers for TCR Vbeta segments and 13 reverse primers for TCR Jbeta segments was used. The source is immuneACCESS, and TCRdb retained only in-frame sequences with V and J called. Part of the clones is not carried over; for the studies checked, unresolved V genes explain less than half of this, and the remainder is unexplained. A total of under 300,000 clones appear in this sample, roughly two thirds of them only once. The top ten clones comprise 2% to 2.5% of the sample. Material for sequencing was PBMCs. These TCRs come from a female donor in good health and CMV-seronegative.

The count of this clone is one. The gene calls are TRBV5-1 and TRBJ2-3, with D unclear. This CDR3 is built from 13 residues. V was cut by 9 bases and J by 3 bases, with 14 bases left in between. In germline, CDR1 is SGHRS, CDR2 YFSETQ. DNA of the CDR3: TGCGCCACCCGCCCTTATCAGACAGATACGCAGTATTTT. Amino acids: CATRPYQTDTQYF.

J is TRBJ2-1 and V is TRBV6-5; D remains unclear. This CDR3 has 15 amino acids. Trimming cost V 0 bases and J 1 base, with 7 bases left between them. Germline CDR1 reads MNHEY; CDR2 reads SVGAGI. The CDR3 region is CASSYSGNSYNEQFF. The CDR3 bases are TGTGCCAGCAGTTACTCGGGCAATTCCTACAATGAGCAGTTCTTC.

The chain uses TRBV7-9 and TRBJ2-1; 7 bases map to TRBD2. The CDR3 is 18 residues long. V lost 5 bases, J lost 4 bases, and 17 bases stayed unmatched. Germline V gives CDR1 SEHNR, CDR2 FQNEAQ (reference sequence). CDR3: CASSPTPGTMKGYNEQFF. CDR3 in DNA: TGTGCCAGCAGCCCTACCCCAGGGACTATGAAGGGATACAATGAGCAGTTCTTC.

The chain employs TRBV5-4 and TRBJ1-1; the D gene is possibly TRBD1 (5 bases). This CDR3 has 15 residues. Trimming shortened V by 4 bases and J by 1 base, and 14 bases separated the two germline ends. Germline V lookup: CDR1 SGHNT, CDR2 YYREEE (reference sequence). The CDR3 DNA follows: TGTGCCAGCAGCCACAAGACAGTCCCGAACACTGAAGCTTTCTTT. Amino acid sequence: CASSHKTVPNTEAFF.

The V and J genes are TRBV10-3 and TRBJ2-7; 13 nucleotides agree with TRBD2. The CDR3 runs 18 residues. V shed 6 bases and J 3 bases; nucleotides not matched to a gene: 14. Germline V lookup: CDR1 ENHRY, CDR2 SYGVKD. The CDR3 protein is CAISHGLAGAVFGYEQYF. DNA for the CDR3: TGTGCCATCAGCCATGGACTAGCGGGAGCGGTTTTTGGCTACGAGCAGTACTTC.

The V call is TRBV5-1, the J call TRBJ2-2; D unclear. Deletions cut 1 base from V and 0 bases from J, with 10 bases between. Germline CDR1 reads SGHRS; CDR2 reads YFSETQ. This CDR3 is built from 16 residues. DNA of the CDR3: TGCGCCAGCAGCTTGTCCCCGGGTACGAACACCGGGGAGCTGTTTTTT. Translating gives CASSLSPGTNTGELFF.

This chain joins TRBV30 and TRBJ1-6; the match to TRBD1 covers 10 bases. The CDR3 has 15 amino acids. Trimming cost V 2 bases and J 9 bases; bases outside gene matches: 7. From germline, CDR1 is GTSNPN and CDR2 SVGIG (reference sequence). This chain's CDR3 is CAWSSRGQGSSPLHF. DNA of the CDR3: TGTGCCTGGAGTTCAAGGGGACAGGGGAGTTCACCCCTCCACTTT.

The gene calls are TRBV5-3 and TRBJ1-4, with D tentatively TRBD1 (5 bases). TRBV5-3 carries the ORF label, with uncertain function. The CDR3 consists of 14 residues. The ends were cut back, 2 bases at V and 8 bases at J, with 13 bases in the middle. In DNA, the CDR3 is TGTGCCAGAAGCTTCGGCAGGGAGGAGGAAAAACTGTTTTTT. Its translation: CARSFGREEEKLFF.

The chain recombines TRBV6-1 with TRBJ1-1; 7 nucleotides line up with TRBD1. The CDR3 runs 13 residues. Germline V lookup: CDR1 MNHNS, CDR2 SASEGT. The V gene end was trimmed by 7 bases and the J gene end by 7 bases; junction bases not matched to a gene: 9. CDR3 DNA: TGTGCCAGCATCTCGGCAGGGGGTGGTGAAGCTTTCTTT. Residues: CASISAGGGEAFF.

The chain combines TRBV9 with TRBJ1-1; tentative D call: TRBD1 (5 bases). V gave up 0 bases and J gave up 3 bases, with 12 bases separating them. CDR1 and CDR2 from the germline V gene are SGDLS and YYNGEE. The CDR3 totals 15 residues. This CDR3 is CASSVDRGRDTEAFF. CDR3 DNA: TGTGCCAGCAGCGTAGATCGGGGGAGGGACACTGAAGCTTTCTTT. The full variable domain, its missing parts supplied by reference TRBV9 and TRBJ1-1, is DSGVTQTPKHLITATGQRVTLRCSPRSGDLSVYWYQQSLDQGLQFLIQYYNGEERAKGNILERFSAQQFPDLHSELNLSSLELGDSALYFCASSVDRGRDTEAFFGQGTRLTVV.

The table lists this clone with a few counts. J is TRBJ1-2 and V is TRBV6-1; no definite D call. CDR3 length equals 12 residues. V was clipped by 4 bases and J by 0 bases, with 3 bases between them. Looked up from germline, CDR1 is MNHNS and CDR2 is SASEGT. The CDR3 protein is CASSAANYGYTF. DNA of the CDR3: TGTGCCAGCAGTGCGGCTAACTATGGCTACACCTTC.

The chain links TRBV30 to TRBJ2-7; TRBD2 aligns across 8 bases. The V segment lost 5 bases and the J segment 3 bases; nucleotides outside the gene matches: 12. CDR3 length: 15 residues. Germline assignment: CDR1 GTSNPN and CDR2 SVGIG (reference sequence). The CDR3 coding sequence is TGTGCCTGGGGGGGGAGAGCGGGAGTGATCTACGAGCAGTACTTC. Translating it yields CAWGGRAGVIYEQYF.

The rearrangement uses TRBV18 and TRBJ2-1, with a tentative D call TRBD1 (6 bases). The V gene's germline CDR1 is KGHSH and CDR2 LQKENI. CDR3 length: 12 amino acids. With 3 bases removed from V and 12 bases from J, the gap between germline ends came to 12 bases. The CDR3, as DNA: TGTGCCAGCTCACCGTTGGCAGGGGTGCAGTTCTTC. This codes for CASSPLAGVQFF.

This clone is a singleton in its sample. The V gene is TRBV6-4, the J gene TRBJ2-7; 14 nucleotides line up with TRBD2. This CDR3 is 16 amino acids long. Germline CDR1 and CDR2: MRHNA and SNTAGT. Trimming at V came to 5 bases and at J to 1 base, leaving 4 bases not matched to a gene. The CDR3 reads CASSSGLAGGSYEQYF. The CDR3 DNA is TGTGCCAGCAGTAGTGGACTAGCGGGAGGATCCTACGAGCAGTACTTC.

The chain couples TRBV10-3 to TRBJ2-5, with D possibly matching TRBD1 (6 bases). Near its end, the DNA agrees better with TRBJ2-7, so the J call may be wrong. This CDR3 has 15 residues. CDR1 ENHRY and CDR2 SYGVKD come from the germline V gene. The CDR3 nucleotides are TGTGCCACCCTTTCCACCGGACAGCTATCCTACGAGCAGTACTTC. Translated: CATLSTGQLSYEQYF.

The chain has TRBV7-3 and TRBJ1-1; 9 bases line up with TRBD1. Germline V gene data show CDR1 as SGHTA and CDR2 as FQGTGA. J was trimmed by 5 bases and V by 5 bases; bases with no gene match: 6. The CDR3 has 14 residues. The CDR3 sequence is CASSPRTGETEAFF. The CDR3 coding sequence is TGTGCCAGCAGCCCCCGGACAGGGGAGACTGAAGCTTTCTTT. The full variable domain, completed using reference TRBV7-3 and TRBJ1-1, is GAGVSQTPSNKVTEKGKYVELRCDPISGHTALYWYRQSLGQGPEFLIYFQGTGAADDSGLPNDRFFAVRPEGSVSTLKIQRTERGDSAVYLCASSPRTGETEAFFGQGTRLTVV.

This chain uses TRBV7-9 with TRBJ1-2, with D unclear. Germline V gene data show CDR1 as SEHNR and CDR2 as FQNEAQ (reference sequence). The CDR3 loop spans 13 amino acids. Trimming cost V 2 bases and J 4 bases, with 8 bases left between them. Here the CDR3 reads CASSLYSSYGYTF. CDR3 nucleotide sequence: TGTGCCAGCAGCTTATACAGTAGCTATGGCTACACCTTC.

V usage is TRBV28 and J usage is TRBJ2-7; 12 positions match TRBD2. The ends lost 9 bases at V and 2 bases at J; junction bases unmatched: 2. Germline V gene lookup returns CDR1 MDHEN and CDR2 SYDVKM. This CDR3 is 13 amino acids long. DNA of the CDR3: TGTGCCAGTAGACTAGCGGGGGCCTACGAGCAGTACTTC. This codes for CASRLAGAYEQYF.

The chain couples TRBV5-1 to TRBJ2-4; the D is unclear. The CDR3 runs to 13 residues. V lost 2 bases and J lost 8, with 11 bases in between. CDR1 is SGHRS and CDR2 is YFSETQ in the germline V gene. The CDR3 bases are TGCGCCAGCAGCTTAGCGCCAGATGACATTCAGTACTTC. It codes for CASSLAPDDIQYF.

This clone was recorded a few times. The chain uses TRBV6-5 and TRBJ1-2, with D possibly TRBD1 on 6 matching bases. CDR1 MNHEY and CDR2 SVGAGI come from the germline V gene. The CDR3 runs to 16 residues. V lost 2 bases and J lost 2, with 15 bases in between. The CDR3 here is CASSYLGAGPNYGYTF. CDR3 bases: TGTGCCAGCAGTTACCTGGGGGCCGGCCCGAACTATGGCTACACCTTC.

The chain has TRBV6-1 and TRBJ2-7; TRBD2 is a possible D gene (5 bases). V was trimmed by 5 bases and J by 9 bases, leaving 20 bases between them. Germline CDR1 MNHNS, CDR2 SASEGT. This CDR3 is built from 14 residues. This CDR3 is CASSSGQSGSWQYF. CDR3 nucleotide sequence: TGTGCCAGCAGTTCCGGGCAATCGGGATCATGGCAGTACTTC.

CDR3 nucleotides: TGTGCCAGCAGTTTGACTAGCGGGAATGAGCAGTTCTTC. Protein sequence: CASSLTSGNEQFF. The J gene is TRBJ2-1, the V gene TRBV27, with 10 bases matching TRBD2. Germline V gene lookup returns CDR1 MNHEY and CDR2 SMNVEV (reference sequence). The CDR3 spans 13 residues. Trimming at V came to 3 bases and at J to 7 bases, leaving 0 bases not matched to a gene.

V usage is TRBV28 and J usage is TRBJ1-4, with TRBD1 matching 8 bases. V gave up 6 bases and J gave up 7 bases; unmatched junction bases: 7. CDR3 length equals 14 residues. Per germline, CDR1 MDHEN and CDR2 SYDVKM. The CDR3 nucleotides read TGTGCCAGCAGCCAGACAGGGGCCAGTGAAAAACTGTTTTTT. Encoded protein: CASSQTGASEKLFF.

The chain uses TRBV15 and TRBJ2-5; 9 bases are a match to TRBD2. Germline-derived CDR1 and CDR2 are LNHNV and YYDKDF (reference sequence). Trimming took 0 bases from V and 5 from J; bases not matched to a gene: 7. This CDR3 region has 16 residues. CDR3 sequence: CATSREGSGRGETQYF. The CDR3 nucleotides are TGTGCCACCAGCAGAGAAGGTAGCGGGAGAGGGGAGACCCAGTACTTC.

The chain couples TRBV5-5 to TRBJ2-6; D is undetermined. V lost 0 bases, J lost 2 bases, and 15 bases lay in between. Germline CDR1 is SGHKS and CDR2 is YYEKEE (reference sequence). This CDR3 has 18 residues. The CDR3 DNA is TGTGCCAGCAGCTTGGGTGGCAGGTACTTAGCTGGGGCCAACGTCCTGACTTTC. It yields the protein CASSLGGRYLAGANVLTF.